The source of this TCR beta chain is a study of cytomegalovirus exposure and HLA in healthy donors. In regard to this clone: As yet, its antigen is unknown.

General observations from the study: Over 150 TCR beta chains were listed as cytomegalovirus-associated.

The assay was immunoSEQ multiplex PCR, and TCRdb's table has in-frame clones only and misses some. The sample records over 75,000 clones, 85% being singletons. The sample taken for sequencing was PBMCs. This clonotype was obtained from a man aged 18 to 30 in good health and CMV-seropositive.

The CDR3 is CASSLVPGVYGYTF. The DNA of the CDR3 is TGTGCCAGCAGCTTAGTTCCAGGGGTCTATGGCTACACCTTC. The V and J genes are TRBV11-2 and TRBJ1-2, with a tentative D call TRBD1 (6 bases). Germline assignment: CDR1 SGHAT and CDR2 FQNNGV. V was clipped by 1 base and J by 4 bases, with 10 bases between them. The CDR3 length is 14 residues. The entire variable domain, with the rest obtained from reference TRBV11-2 and TRBJ1-2, is as follows: EAGVAQSPRYKIIEKRQSVAFWCNPISGHATLYWYQQILGQGPKLLIQFQNNGVVDDSQLPKDRFSAERLKGVDSTLKIQPAKLEDSAVYLCASSLVPGVYGYTFGSGTRLTVV.